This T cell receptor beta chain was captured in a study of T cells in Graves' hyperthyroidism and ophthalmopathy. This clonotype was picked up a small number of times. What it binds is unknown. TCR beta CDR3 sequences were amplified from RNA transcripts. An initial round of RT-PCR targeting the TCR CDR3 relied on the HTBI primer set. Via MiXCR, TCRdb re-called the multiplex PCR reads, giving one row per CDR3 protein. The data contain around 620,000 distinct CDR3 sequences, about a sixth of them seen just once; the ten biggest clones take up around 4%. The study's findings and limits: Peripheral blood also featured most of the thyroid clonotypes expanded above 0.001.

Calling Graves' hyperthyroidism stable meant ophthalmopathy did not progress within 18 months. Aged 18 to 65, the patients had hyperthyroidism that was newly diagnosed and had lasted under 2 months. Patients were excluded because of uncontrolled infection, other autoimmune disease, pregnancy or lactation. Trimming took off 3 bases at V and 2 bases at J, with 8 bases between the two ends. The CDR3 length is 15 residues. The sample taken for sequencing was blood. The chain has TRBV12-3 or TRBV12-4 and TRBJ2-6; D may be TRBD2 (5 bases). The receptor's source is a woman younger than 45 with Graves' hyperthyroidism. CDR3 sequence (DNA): TGTGCCAGCAGTTTGAGGGTCGCTGGGGCCAACGTCCTGACTTTC. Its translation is CASSLRVAGANVLTF.